Listed below are T cell receptor beta chains from one sample, sequenced in a study of regulatory T cells in long-lasting Graves disease. TCRdb called the multiplex PCR reads again in MiXCR, with one record for every CDR3 protein. In the table there are some 350,000 distinct CDR3 sequences, around 15% of which are singletons. A further study also used this sample, focusing on T cells in Graves' hyperthyroidism and ophthalmopathy.

The sample in question was peripheral blood mononuclear cells (PBMCs), obtained at new diagnosis, from a patient treated with antithyroid drugs. These TCRs come from a woman aged 18 to 35 with Graves disease. Both conserved end residues are part of each CDR3. The order of the fields is clone size, D gene, V gene, J gene, CDR3 DNA, CDR3 protein. A D gene is named only where the DNA matches it firmly. Clone size is stated in some rows and not others, as once, few, many or a class when expanded.

>few|NA|TRBV10-2|TRBJ1-1
TGCGCCAGCAGTGAGTCGATATGGGCTTTCTTT
CASSESIWAFF
>NA|NA|TRBV13|TRBJ2-1
TGTGCCAGCAGCTTAGGCCAGGGGCCGACGTCCAATGAGCAGTTCTTC
CASSLGQGPTSNEQFF
>many|NA|TRBV6-1|TRBJ1-5
TGTGCCAGCAGTGATAAATGGCCAGGGAATCAGCCCCAGCATTTT
CASSDKWPGNQPQHF
>NA|NA|TRBV2|TRBJ1-4
TGTGCCAGCAGTGAATCCAGGGGTGATGAAAAACTGTTTTTT
CASSESRGDEKLFF
>few|NA|TRBV14|TRBJ2-5
TGTGCCAGCAGCCAAGTACTCCTGGGGACCCAGTACTTC
CASSQVLLGTQYF
>many|NA|TRBV6-5|TRBJ2-3
TGTGCCAGCAGTTACCTCGGACAGAGCACAGATACGCAGTATTTT
CASSYLGQSTDTQYF
>NA|TRBD1|TRBV7-9|TRBJ1-4
TGTGCCAGCAGCTCGGGACAGTACGAAAAACTGTTTTTT
CASSSGQYEKLFF
>many|NA|TRBV28|TRBJ2-3
TGTGCCAGCAGTCAGGGGGCTTGGGCTACCGGGAGGGATACGCAGTATTTT
CASSQGAWATGRDTQYF
>many|NA|TRBV20-1|TRBJ2-7
TGCAGTGCCATATCCTACGAGCAGTACTTC
CSAISYEQYF
>NA|TRBD1|TRBV10-3|TRBJ2-1
TGTGCCATCAGTGGGACAGGTCTCTACAATGAGCAGTTCTTC
CAISGTGLYNEQFF
>NA|NA|TRBV5-5|TRBJ2-7
TGTGCCAGCAGCTTGGAGCCCCGGACAGACCTATACGAGCAGTACTTC
CASSLEPRTDLYEQYF
>many|NA|TRBV7-2|TRBJ2-1
TGTGCCAGCAGCTTTAATAGCGGAGCGTACAATGAGCAGTTCTTC
CASSFNSGAYNEQFF
>many|NA|TRBV5-1|TRBJ2-3
TGCGCCAGCAGCGGGACGAAAGATACGCAGTATTTT
CASSGTKDTQYF
>NA|NA|TRBV28|TRBJ1-6
TGTGCCAGCAGCCCTCCCGGGACATCCAAGACCTATAATTCACCCCTCCACTTT
CASSPPGTSKTYNSPLHF
>many|TRBD1|TRBV2|TRBJ1-2
TGTGCCAGCAGCCTCGACAGGGTTAATGGCTACACCTTC
CASSLDRVNGYTF
>many|TRBD1|TRBV12-3/TRBV12-4|TRBJ1-6
TGTGCCAGCAGTTTACAGGGGGCTTCACCCCTCCACTTT
CASSLQGASPLHF
>NA|NA|TRBV27|TRBJ2-7
TGTGCCAGCAGTTTATCGTACGGGGGGCTGGACCACTACGAGCAGTACTTC
CASSLSYGGLDHYEQYF
>NA|TRBD1|TRBV9|TRBJ1-6
TGTGCCAGCAGTCCGGGGGACAGGGCTTTAAGCTCCTATAATTCACCCCTCCACTTT
CASSPGDRALSSYNSPLHF